Sequencing of this T cell receptor (beta chain) was carried out in a study of shared clonotypes between healthy human individuals. The V end was cut by 2 bases, the J end by 2 bases, with 10 bases between. The CDR3 loop spans 14 amino acids. Looked up from germline, CDR1 is SGHRS and CDR2 is YFSETQ. It was at deep level that the assay was run. Here immunoSEQ multiplex PCR was the method, and the copy in TCRdb shows in-frame clones only, minus some. The table has fewer than 600,000 clones, roughly three quarters seen once. The chain uses TRBV5-1 and TRBJ2-5, with D maybe TRBD1 (5 bases). The TCR sequence derives from a woman in her forties in good health. Some clones in this sample may be carry-over from other donors' samples. Sequencing was done on a sample of PBMCs. CDR3 in amino acids: CASSFQGGQETQYF. CDR3 DNA sequence: TGCGCCAGCAGCTTTCAGGGTGGGCAAGAGACCCAGTACTTC.